What follows are 13 T cell receptor beta chains derived from one specimen sequenced in a study of blood T cell repertoires in COVID-19. This table comes from immunoSEQ multiplex PCR, and its TCRdb copy is limited to in-frame clones, with some not included. This table holds around 250,000 clones, about 84% found once. Material: PBMCs or T cells enriched from blood (not recorded which). Source of these receptors: a woman in her forties or fifties who had recovered from COVID-19.

The rearrangement links TRBV18 to TRBJ2-3; weak D call: TRBD2 (6 bases). CDR1 is KGHSH, CDR2 LQKENI, per germline. The CDR3 has 15 amino acids. V lost 3 bases, J lost 1 base, and 11 bases lay in between. This CDR3 reads CASSPLTGGTDTQYF. The CDR3 nucleotides read TGTGCCAGCTCACCTCTGACGGGGGGCACAGATACGCAGTATTTT.

The CDR3 coding sequence is TGTGCCAGCAGTTTATCACGACAGGGGAACAATTCACCCCTCCACTTT. It codes for CASSLSRQGNNSPLHF. The chain uses TRBV27 and TRBJ1-6; TRBD1 aligns across 8 bases. Germline CDR1 and CDR2: MNHEY and SMNVEV (reference sequence). CDR3 length equals 16 residues. J was trimmed by 7 bases and V by 0 bases; bases with no gene match: 5.

The chain is built from TRBV6-6 and TRBJ1-5, with D maybe TRBD1 (5 bases). CDR3 size: 16 residues. Germline assignment: CDR1 MNHNY and CDR2 SVGAGI (reference sequence). V lost 6 bases and J lost 0, with 15 bases in between. CDR3: CASRRQGGDSNQPQHF. The CDR3 region has the DNA TGTGCCAGCAGGCGGCAGGGAGGGGATAGCAATCAGCCCCAGCATTTT.

This chain links TRBV6-2 or TRBV6-3 with TRBJ1-5; the D gene is possibly TRBD1 (5 bases). Germline V lookup: CDR1 MNHEY, CDR2 SVGEGT. Trimming shortened V by 5 bases and J by 7 bases, and 15 bases separated the two germline ends. The CDR3 totals 14 residues. The CDR3 DNA reads TGTGCCAGCAGTGGACAAGATTTTGGCCAGCCCCAGCATTTT. Translating gives CASSGQDFGQPQHF.

This rearrangement joins TRBV19 to TRBJ2-1; D unresolved. CDR3 length: 15 residues. Deletions cut 4 bases from V and 0 bases from J, with 10 bases between. The V gene's germline CDR1 is LNHDA and CDR2 SQIVND (reference sequence). This CDR3 reads CASSKAFSSYNEQFF. The CDR3 DNA reads TGTGCCAGTAGTAAAGCGTTCAGCTCCTACAATGAGCAGTTCTTC. The variable domain in full, completed from reference TRBV19 and TRBJ2-1, reads DGGITQSPKYLFRKEGQNVTLSCEQNLNHDAMYWYRQDPGQGLRLIYYSQIVNDFQKGDIAEGYSVSREKKESFPLTVTSAQKNPTAFYLCASSKAFSSYNEQFFGPGTRLTVL.

J is TRBJ2-1 and V is TRBV13, with TRBD1 identical over 8 bases. V lost 4 bases and J lost 2; bases outside the gene matches: 4. The CDR3 contains 15 residues. CDR1 is PRHDT, CDR2 FYEKMQ, per germline (reference sequence). The CDR3 DNA follows: TGTGCCAGCAGCTCACAGGGGGAGCCCTACAATGAGCAGTTCTTC. It yields the protein CASSSQGEPYNEQFF. Together with reference TRBV13 and TRBJ2-1, the CDR3 gives the full variable domain: AAGVIQSPRHLIKEKRETATLKCYPIPRHDTVYWYQQGPGQDPQFLISFYEKMQSDKGSIPDRFSAQQFSDYHSELNMSSLELGDSALYFCASSSQGEPYNEQFFGPGTRLTVL.

The chain combines TRBV7-6 with TRBJ1-6, with D maybe TRBD1 (6 bases). V lost 5 bases and J 10 bases, leaving 18 bases between the germline ends. Per the germline V gene, CDR1 is SGHVS and CDR2 is FNYEAQ. The CDR3 has 15 amino acids. CDR3 protein: CASSPTGSVGSPLHF. The CDR3 nucleotides are TGTGCCAGCAGCCCAACAGGGTCTGTTGGGTCACCCCTCCACTTT. The whole variable domain, remainder taken from reference TRBV7-6 and TRBJ1-6, is GAGVSQSPRYKVTKRGQDVALRCDPISGHVSLYWYRQALGQGPEFLTYFNYEAQQDKSGLPNDRFSAERPEGSISTLTIQRTEQRDSAMYRCASSPTGSVGSPLHFGNGTRLTVT.

The chain carries TRBV9 and TRBJ2-3, with D hard to call. The germline V gene encodes CDR1 SGDLS and CDR2 YYNGEE. Trimming pared 3 bases from V and 6 bases from J, leaving 8 bases between. This CDR3 comprises 12 residues. CDR3 in amino acids: CASSASEDTQYF. CDR3 nucleotide sequence: TGTGCCAGCAGCGCTTCGGAGGATACGCAGTATTTT.

The chain joins TRBV6-5 to TRBJ2-7; a weak D match, TRBD1 (5 bases). The V gene's germline CDR1 is MNHEY and CDR2 SVGAGI. V was trimmed by 6 bases and J by 6 bases, leaving 12 bases between them. The CDR3 spans 12 residues. Written as DNA, the CDR3 is TGTGCCAGCAGCCAGGGAATCTCCGAGCAGTACTTC. Amino acid sequence: CASSQGISEQYF.

The rearrangement links TRBV19 to TRBJ2-7, with 9 bases that match TRBD1. From germline, CDR1 is LNHDA and CDR2 SQIVND (reference sequence). J was trimmed by 2 bases and V by 5 bases; bases with no gene match: 7. The CDR3 is 15 residues long. The CDR3 DNA follows: TGTGCCAGTAGTGGGCAATACAGGGGGCCCTACGAGCAGTACTTC. Amino acids: CASSGQYRGPYEQYF.

CDR3 region: CASSLLRGNSPLHF. DNA for the CDR3: TGTGCCAGCAGCTTACTCAGGGGGAATTCACCCCTCCACTTT. V and J are TRBV7-2 and TRBJ1-6, with TRBD1 identical over 7 bases. V was clipped by 2 bases and J by 7 bases; unmatched bases: 2. The CDR3 spans 14 residues. In germline, CDR1 is SGHTA, CDR2 FQGNSA.

The chain employs TRBV6-5 and TRBJ2-7; 11 bases line up with TRBD2. This CDR3 is 13 amino acids long. The trim removed 6 bases at V and 3 bases at J, leaving 1 base unmatched. Germline loops: CDR1 MNHEY, CDR2 SVGAGI. The CDR3 sequence is CASSGLAGYEQYF. In nucleotides, the CDR3 is TGTGCCAGCAGCGGACTAGCGGGCTACGAGCAGTACTTC.

The rearrangement links TRBV7-2 to TRBJ2-7, with TRBD2 matching over 11 bases. CDR1 and CDR2 from the germline V gene are SGHTA and FQGNSA. Germline trimming cut 6 bases from V and 7 bases from J; bases unmatched to any gene: 8. The CDR3 sequence is 14 residues long. The CDR3 nucleotides are TGTGCCAGCAGTAAACTAGCGGGAGTTGGTGAGCAGTACTTC. Translation gives CASSKLAGVGEQYF.